This entry describes one T cell receptor (beta chain). The antigen is not known. CDR1 and CDR2 (germline): KGHSH, LQKENI. This CDR3 has 13 amino acids. Trimming took 6 bases from V and 1 from J; bases not matched to a gene: 2. This specimen comes from a study of T-cell reconstitution after alpha-beta-depleted transplantation in children. Study-level results: T-cell counts and diversity were attributed mostly to newly produced T cells one year after transplant. Reported findings indicate that, about two months after transplant, alpha-beta T cells came from several hundred expanded clones, which were derived from non-depleted graft cells. Where some patients showed high TCRbeta diversity at day 60, it came from recipient T cells and thymic progenitors that had survived.

The library targeted TCRbeta and was prepared with unique molecular identifiers. TCRdb passed the PCR reads through MiXCR, listing each CDR3 protein once. The sample lists about 440,000 distinct CDR3 sequences, 43% occurring once. This TCR was recovered from a girl aged 2 to 10 with aplastic anemia, due to receive a stem cell transplant. V usage is TRBV18 and J usage is TRBJ2-7; 8 bases are a match to TRBD1. Sequenced material: PBMCs, taken before TCRalphabeta/CD19-depleted stem cell transplant. In DNA form, the CDR3 reads TGTGCCAGCTCGGGACAGGTTTCCTACGAGCAGTACTTC. It is translated as CASSGQVSYEQYF.